This T cell receptor beta chain was documented in a study of T cell responses to AZD1222 COVID-19 vaccine. On this clone itself: Its matching antigen is unknown.

The table came from immunoSEQ multiplex PCR; TCRdb's copy has only in-frame clones and leaves some out. The table shows approximately 99,000 clones, with around 90% occurring only once. With 4 bases removed from V and 3 bases from J, the gap between germline ends came to 10 bases. Per germline, CDR1 SGHVS and CDR2 FNYEAQ. CDR3 length: 13 amino acids. The study, taken as a whole, reports: Donor demographics were predominantly white British with a female majority; clonal diversity may be underestimated. Along spike, vaccine-associated CD4 TCRs were found throughout, with dominance at 160-218 and 743-854. Variant regions that are unmutated are reportedly the target of nearly half of spike-specific TCRs.

The clonotype was recovered from an adult in good health. The gene calls are TRBV7-6 and TRBJ2-7; the D is unclear. The sample here was peripheral blood, taken on day 0 of AZD1222 vaccination. The DNA of the CDR3 is TGTGCCAGCAGCTACGGTGACGGCTACGAGCAGTACGTC. Translated, it gives CASSYGDGYEQYV.